This record looks at one TCR beta chain sequence and its context. As yet, its antigen is unknown. Germline CDR1 reads MNHEY; CDR2 reads SMNVEV (reference sequence). This CDR3 is built from 16 residues. Between the trimmed V and J ends, which lost 8 bases and 5 bases, there was a span of 24 bases. The protocol was immunoSEQ multiplex PCR, while the TCRdb copy is restricted to in-frame clones and leaves out a portion. In the table there are some 100,000 clones, roughly 88% of which are singletons. The record originates from a study of cytomegalovirus exposure and HLA in healthy donors. Broader study findings: There were some public TCRs occurring in many donors, but most TCR sequences were rare.

Source material: PBMCs. This rearrangement joins TRBV27 to TRBJ2-5; perhaps TRBD2 as D (6 bases). The sequence came from a man between 18 and 35 years old in good health and CMV-seronegative. CDR3 DNA: TGTGCCAGCGGAAGCCGAGACGGGACTTTTGTTGAGACCCAGTACTTC. It specifies CASGSRDGTFVETQYF.